These 31 T cell receptor beta chains originate from one sample sequenced in a study of human T cells and chemical hapten exposure. TCRdb reanalysed the RACE reads using MiXCR and keeps one entry per CDR3 protein. The repertoire includes more than 50,000 distinct CDR3 sequences, around 7% of them detected once, and around 1.6% sits in the top ten. The sample's time point: pre-sensitization, week 0. As for treatment: therapeutic diphenylcyclopropenone sensitization with weekly scalp DPC. This sample comprised whole blood, obtained in connection with sensitization to the hapten diphenylcyclopropenone (DPC). The receptors shown here come from a woman aged 25 to 39 with alopecia areata. Some clones in this sample may be carry-over from other donors' samples.

This clonotype was found many times. The rearrangement uses TRBV11-2 and TRBJ2-4; 9 positions agree with TRBD1. Germline values: CDR1 SGHAT, CDR2 FQNNGV. With V trimmed by 3 bases and J by 9 bases, 3 bases remained unmatched. This CDR3 is 13 amino acids long. CDR3 amino acids: CASSFRTGVIQYF. As DNA, the CDR3 is TGTGCCAGCAGCTTTAGGACAGGGGTCATTCAGTACTTC.

The table lists this clonotype with a few counts. The V call is TRBV6-6, the J call TRBJ1-1; D unclear. The CDR3 is made up of 11 amino acids. Germline CDR1 MNHNY, CDR2 SVGAGI (reference sequence). Trimming took off 2 bases at V and 8 bases at J, with 6 bases between the two ends. CDR3 sequence (DNA): TGTGCCAGCAGTTACGAGGCCGAAGCTTTCTTT. Protein product: CASSYEAEAFF.

This clonotype was seen at least ten times. The chain recombines TRBV6-5 with TRBJ2-7, with unresolved D. The CDR3 is 13 amino acids. Germline lookup yields CDR1 MNHEY and CDR2 SVGAGI. V lost 5 bases, J lost 0 bases, and 8 bases lay in between. The CDR3: CASSRPSSYEQYF. As DNA, the CDR3 is TGTGCCAGCAGTAGACCAAGCTCCTACGAGCAGTACTTC.

This clonotype was seen at least ten times. The chain recombines TRBV6-6 with TRBJ2-7, with 9 nucleotides matching TRBD1. The V and J ends lost 5 bases and 9 bases, in that order; junction bases with no gene match: 11. The germline gives CDR1 MNHNY, CDR2 SVGAGI (reference sequence). The CDR3 loop spans 14 amino acids. CDR3 in DNA: TGTGCCAGCAGTAACCGGGACAGGGTGGTTGGGCAGTACTTC. This sequence encodes CASSNRDRVVGQYF.

This clonotype appeared many times. This rearrangement joins TRBV19 to TRBJ1-5; D not resolved. The CDR3 has 15 amino acids. Trimming removed 3 bases from V and 1 base from J, with 10 bases in between. The germline V gene encodes CDR1 LNHDA and CDR2 SQIVND (reference sequence). The CDR3 loop reads CASSIATRSNQPQHF. DNA for the CDR3: TGTGCCAGTAGTATTGCTACCAGGAGCAATCAGCCCCAGCATTTT.

Note on this clonotype: A read error is possible here, since a much larger clone lies one base away. The chain combines TRBV29-1 with TRBJ1-5; D perhaps matches TRBD1 (6 bases). The CDR3 consists of 12 residues. The germline CDR1 and CDR2 sequences are SQVTM and ANQGSEA. V lost 6 bases and J 2 bases, leaving 8 bases between the germline ends. This CDR3 is CSVGAGNQPQHF. The CDR3 DNA reads TGCAGCGTGGGGGCGGGCAATCAGCCCCAGCATTTT.

This clonotype has ten or more counts. The V gene is TRBV20-1, the J gene TRBJ1-5, with a weak D call TRBD1 (6 bases). The germline V gene encodes CDR1 DFQATT and CDR2 SNEGSKA (reference sequence). The CDR3 consists of 15 residues. The V and J ends lost 4 bases and 6 bases respectively, with 19 bases between them. CDR3 nucleotide sequence: TGCAGTGCTATTCCGGGACAAGAAAGGGCTCAGCCCCAGCATTTT. Translating gives CSAIPGQERAQPQHF.

This clonotype was counted a few times. This chain links TRBV6-5 with TRBJ2-7; the match to TRBD1 covers 11 bases. Unmatched junction bases numbered 4, after V lost 2 bases and J lost 7 bases. The germline CDR1 and CDR2 sequences are MNHEY and SVGAGI. This CDR3 contains 14 residues. The CDR3 DNA sequence: TGTGCCAGCAGTTACGGGACAGGGGGAGGAGAGCAGTACTTC. This translates into CASSYGTGGGEQYF.

This clonotype was counted between two and nine times. This chain uses TRBV12-3 or TRBV12-4 with TRBJ1-5; TRBD1 aligns across 8 bases. Germline trimming cut 6 bases from V and 7 bases from J; bases unmatched to any gene: 8. The CDR3 length is 14 residues. CDR3 bases: TGTGCCAGCAGCCATCTGGACAGGGACCAGCCCCAGCATTTT. Translated, it gives CASSHLDRDQPQHF.

The chain links TRBV30 to TRBJ2-7, with a tentative D call TRBD1 (5 bases). V was clipped by 2 bases and J by 1 base, with 12 bases between them. The CDR3 totals 14 residues. Germline V gene lookup returns CDR1 GTSNPN and CDR2 SVGIG (reference sequence). The CDR3 coding sequence is TGTGCCTGGAGTCCCAGGGTTCTGTCCTACGAGCAGTACTTC. This translates into CAWSPRVLSYEQYF.

This clonotype appeared many times. The chain links TRBV20-1 to TRBJ2-1; 13 positions agree with TRBD2. Germline V lookup: CDR1 DFQATT, CDR2 SNEGSKA (reference sequence). CDR3 length equals 14 residues. The junction had 5 bases not matched to a gene; V was cut back by 6 bases and J by 6 bases. This CDR3 is CSASLAGGRNEQFF. The CDR3 DNA sequence: TGCAGTGCATCACTAGCGGGGGGGCGCAATGAGCAGTTCTTC.

Of note for this clonotype: A clone one base away is much larger, so this may be a read error. V gene TRBV4-2 combines with J gene TRBJ1-1, with D uncertain. The CDR3 covers 15 residues. The V gene lost 0 bases and the J gene lost 2 bases, with 10 bases spanning the gap. Germline V gives CDR1 LGHNA, CDR2 YNFKEQ. Written as DNA, the CDR3 is TGTGCCAGCAGCCAAGATCCAGGAATAAACACTGAAGCTTTCTTT. Translation: CASSQDPGINTEAFF.

This clonotype was seen a handful of times. CDR3 nucleotide sequence: TGCAGCGTAGCAGGGGGCGCAGTGGAAGCTTTCTTT. Its protein is CSVAGGAVEAFF. J is TRBJ1-1 and V is TRBV29-1; 8 bases are shared with TRBD1. V shed 6 bases, J shed 8 bases, and the junction held 8 bases outside the gene matches. CDR3 length equals 12 residues. CDR1 is SQVTM and CDR2 is ANQGSEA in the germline V gene.

This clonotype showed up many times. This chain links TRBV3-1 with TRBJ1-6; D not certain. The CDR3 loop spans 14 amino acids. Per the germline V gene, CDR1 is LGHDT and CDR2 is YNNKEL (reference sequence). V was pared by 0 bases and J by 8 bases, with 8 bases between. This CDR3 reads CASSQDVAYSPLHF. The CDR3 DNA is TGTGCCAGCAGCCAAGATGTCGCGTATTCACCCCTCCACTTT. Drawing the rest from reference TRBV3-1 and TRBJ1-6, the complete variable domain is DTAVSQTPKYLVTQMGNDKSIKCEQNLGHDTMYWYKQDSKKFLKIMFSYNNKELIINETVPNRFSPKSPDKAHLNLHINSLELGDSAVYFCASSQDVAYSPLHFGNGTRLTVT.

The table lists this clonotype with many counts. The rearrangement links TRBV5-1 to TRBJ2-5; D ambiguous. This CDR3 has 11 residues. CDR1 is SGHRS, CDR2 YFSETQ, per germline. V gave up 2 bases and J gave up 1 base, with 0 bases separating them. The CDR3 protein is CASSFQETQYF. In DNA, the CDR3 is TGCGCCAGCAGCTTCCAAGAGACCCAGTACTTC.

The rearrangement uses TRBV11-2 and TRBJ1-2; no clear D gene. The CDR3 loop spans 14 amino acids. Looked up from germline, CDR1 is SGHAT and CDR2 is FQNNGV. Trimming removed 5 bases from V and 2 bases from J, with 12 bases in between. The CDR3 coding sequence is TGTGCCAGCAGCCTAGGCCTGGAAAACTATGGCTACACCTTC. It is translated as CASSLGLENYGYTF. The entire variable domain, with the rest obtained from reference TRBV11-2 and TRBJ1-2, is as follows: EAGVAQSPRYKIIEKRQSVAFWCNPISGHATLYWYQQILGQGPKLLIQFQNNGVVDDSQLPKDRFSAERLKGVDSTLKIQPAKLEDSAVYLCASSLGLENYGYTFGSGTRLTVV.

This clonotype came up many times. The chain is built from TRBV20-1 and TRBJ1-5; perhaps TRBD1 as D (6 bases). This CDR3 is built from 15 residues. V was pared by 3 bases and J by 3 bases, with 15 bases between. Germline CDR1 and CDR2: DFQATT and SNEGSKA (reference sequence). CDR3 loop: CSASLGAKNNQPQHF. In DNA, the CDR3 is TGCAGTGCTAGCTTGGGGGCAAAGAACAATCAGCCCCAGCATTTT.

This clonotype was counted many times. This chain joins TRBV2 and TRBJ2-7; tentatively, D is TRBD2 (6 bases). The CDR3 is 14 residues long. Germline V gene lookup returns CDR1 SNHLY and CDR2 FYNNEI. The germline V and J ends were trimmed by 8 bases and 1 base, with 15 bases remaining between them. The CDR3 DNA sequence: TGTGCCAGCGGCGGGGTCGGTGGGTCCTACGAGCAGTACTTC. As protein: CASGGVGGSYEQYF.

The table lists this clonotype with a count of one. The junction differs from germline at one of its ends, possibly a read error. The V and J genes are TRBV29-1 and TRBJ2-5; D could derive from TRBD1 or TRBD2 (5 bases each). The CDR3 has 13 residues. CDR1 is SQVTM and CDR2 is ANQGSEA in the germline V gene. The CDR3 protein is CSVTRGVKETRYF. In nucleotides, the CDR3 is TGCAGCGTTACTCGGGGCGTCAAAGAGACCCGGTACTTC.

This chain connects TRBV7-6 to TRBJ1-6; 7 nucleotides line up with TRBD1. Germline V gene lookup returns CDR1 SGHVS and CDR2 FNYEAQ. The trim removed 5 bases at V and 6 bases at J, leaving 7 bases unmatched. The CDR3 is 15 residues long. The CDR3 is CASSQRQGGNSPLHF. The CDR3 DNA sequence: TGTGCCAGCAGCCAAAGACAGGGAGGTAATTCACCCCTCCACTTT.

The table lists this clonotype with many counts. The genes are TRBV29-1 and TRBJ2-1; TRBD2 aligns across 9 bases. Germline trimming cut 6 bases from V and 2 bases from J; bases unmatched to any gene: 5. This CDR3 comprises 14 residues. Germline CDR1 SQVTM, CDR2 ANQGSEA. CDR3 sequence: CSVIRGGAYNEQFF. The CDR3 DNA reads as TGCAGCGTCATTCGCGGGGGGGCCTACAATGAGCAGTTCTTC.

CDR3 loop: CASSFTGNGYTF. The CDR3 DNA follows: TGTGCCAGCAGCTTTACAGGGAATGGCTACACCTTC. The chain employs TRBV5-5 and TRBJ1-2; a weak D match, TRBD1 (6 bases). Germline CDR1 SGHKS, CDR2 YYEKEE (reference sequence). Trimming removed 2 bases at V and 6 bases at J, with 8 bases between. The CDR3 sequence is 12 residues long.

V and J are TRBV2 and TRBJ2-2; D call uncertain. Germline loops: CDR1 SNHLY, CDR2 FYNNEI. This CDR3 is built from 13 residues. V was trimmed by 4 bases and J by 6 bases, leaving 9 bases between them. Here the CDR3 DNA reads TGTGCCAGCAGTGCACCCTTAGCCGGGGAGCTGTTTTTT. It specifies CASSAPLAGELFF.

Ten or more counts support this clonotype. Written as DNA, the CDR3 is TGTGCCAGCAGCCAAGCGGGACAGGGTTTTAACACTGAAGCTTTCTTT. It codes for CASSQAGQGFNTEAFF. This chain links TRBV14 with TRBJ1-1; 9 bases fit TRBD1. J was trimmed by 2 bases and V by 1 base; bases with no gene match: 5. Germline V gives CDR1 SGHDN, CDR2 FVKESK. The length of the CDR3 is 16 residues.

This clonotype showed up many times. The chain recombines TRBV6-6 with TRBJ2-7; D possibly corresponds to TRBD2 (5 bases). The CDR3 is 15 residues long. CDR1 MNHNY and CDR2 SVGAGI come from the germline V gene (reference sequence). Trimming removed 4 bases at V and 4 bases at J, with 17 bases between. The CDR3 sequence: CASSWGEGRGYEQYF. CDR3 coding DNA: TGTGCCAGCAGTTGGGGAGAGGGCCGGGGATACGAGCAGTACTTC.

This clonotype has at least ten counts. The V and J genes are TRBV20-1 and TRBJ2-7, with 11 bases fitting TRBD1. Trimming at V came to 6 bases and at J to 3 bases, leaving 4 bases not matched to a gene. CDR1 and CDR2 (germline): DFQATT, SNEGSKA (reference sequence). The CDR3 contains 13 residues. CDR3 protein: CSAADRGHYEQYF. CDR3 coding DNA: TGCAGTGCCGCGGACAGGGGGCACTACGAGCAGTACTTC.

This clonotype was detected many times. This chain joins TRBV7-8 and TRBJ2-1; TRBD1 matches at 9 bases. There are 14 residues in the CDR3. After removal of 5 bases from V and 3 bases from J, the junction contained 2 bases not matched to a gene. Germline assignment: CDR1 SGHVS and CDR2 FQNEAQ. The CDR3 is CASSLDRGYNEQFF. DNA of the CDR3: TGTGCCAGCAGCCTGGACAGGGGCTACAATGAGCAGTTCTTC.

This clonotype showed up just a few times. The chain combines TRBV3-1 with TRBJ1-5; possibly TRBD1 for D (5 bases). V lost 3 bases and J 3 bases, leaving 12 bases between the germline ends. This CDR3 comprises 15 residues. Germline V gives CDR1 LGHDT, CDR2 YNNKEL (reference sequence). CDR3 in DNA: TGTGCCAGCAGCCAGGACTACAGGCTCAATCAGCCCCAGCATTTT. The encoded protein is CASSQDYRLNQPQHF.

This clonotype was seen ten or more times. The CDR3 DNA is TGTGCCAGCAGCTTAGTAGAACTTATTAACACCGGGGAGCTGTTTTTT. It codes for CASSLVELINTGELFF. This chain connects TRBV7-8 to TRBJ2-2; D gene uncertain. The CDR3 runs 16 residues. Germline V gene data show CDR1 as SGHVS and CDR2 as FQNEAQ. V was shortened by 1 base and J by 2 bases, with 11 bases between the two germline ends.

The table lists this clonotype with many counts. The J gene is TRBJ2-7, the V gene TRBV20-1; 10 bases match TRBD2. The V gene's germline CDR1 is DFQATT and CDR2 SNEGSKA (reference sequence). The CDR3 consists of 15 residues. Trimming removed 5 bases from V and 0 bases from J; junction bases left unmatched: 7. The CDR3 sequence is CSARLAGAFSYEQYF. The DNA for the CDR3 is TGCAGTGCTCGACTAGCGGGCGCATTCTCCTACGAGCAGTACTTC.

This clonotype has at least ten counts. This sequence joins TRBV2 and TRBJ1-4; TRBD1 agrees at 8 bases. The junction had 7 bases not matched to a gene; V was cut back by 9 bases and J by 4 bases. The CDR3 loop spans 14 amino acids. Germline CDR1 reads SNHLY; CDR2 reads FYNNEI. For the CDR3, the DNA is TGTGCCAGAAAAGGGACAGGCCTTAATGAAAAACTGTTTTTT. It specifies CARKGTGLNEKLFF. Using reference TRBV2 and TRBJ1-4 for the parts outside the CDR3, the full variable domain is EPEVTQTPSHQVTQMGQEVILRCVPISNHLYFYWYRQILGQKVEFLVSFYNNEISEKSEIFDDQFSVERPDGSNFTLKIRSTKLEDSAMYFCARKGTGLNEKLFFGSGTQLSVL.